These 11 T cell receptor beta chains share one sample of origin, sequenced in a study of T cell changes during pregnancy in multiple sclerosis. The data were produced by immunoSEQ multiplex PCR, yet TCRdb's version contains in-frame clones alone and is incomplete. There are 35,000 to 55,000 clones in the sample; around 93% occur only once, and roughly 3.7% lies in the top ten. The sample was CD8+ T cells from peripheral blood mononuclear cells, taken after pregnancy. The origin of the receptors is a female donor with multiple sclerosis, enrolled in a pregnancy study.

This clone was observed a handful of times. V usage is TRBV5-4 and J usage is TRBJ1-1, with D unresolved. The CDR3 contains 13 residues. The V and J ends lost 1 base and 1 base respectively, with 5 bases between them. Germline assignment: CDR1 SGHNT and CDR2 YYREEE (reference sequence). The CDR3 spells CASSLKQNTEAFF. In DNA, the CDR3 is TGTGCCAGCAGCTTGAAGCAGAACACTGAAGCTTTCTTT.

This clone is a singleton in its sample. This chain links TRBV29-1 with TRBJ2-7; 12 nucleotides agree with TRBD2. The CDR3 runs 13 residues. The junction had 5 bases not matched to a gene; V was cut back by 4 bases and J by 7 bases. In germline, CDR1 is SQVTM, CDR2 ANQGSEA. The CDR3 DNA reads TGCAGCGTTGGGACTAGCGGGACGTTAGAGCAGTACTTC. Its protein product is CSVGTSGTLEQYF.

The CDR3 sequence: CASSRDYSSYEQYF. The CDR3 DNA reads TGTGCCAGCTCCCGGGACTACTCCTCCTACGAGCAGTACTTC. The chain is built from TRBV7-6 and TRBJ2-7, with 7 bases that match TRBD2. The trim removed 8 bases at V and 0 bases at J, leaving 7 bases unmatched. The CDR3 consists of 14 residues. Looked up from germline, CDR1 is SGHVS and CDR2 is FNYEAQ.

The J gene is TRBJ2-1, the V gene TRBV7-8, with 9 positions matching TRBD1. The J segment lost 4 bases and the V segment lost 5 bases, leaving 6 bases of the junction unmatched. The CDR3 loop spans 15 amino acids. The germline CDR1 and CDR2 sequences are SGHVS and FQNEAQ. CDR3 sequence reads: CASSPRGQGYNEQFF. CDR3 bases: TGTGCCAGCAGCCCCAGAGGACAGGGGTACAATGAGCAGTTCTTC.

V usage is TRBV27 and J usage is TRBJ1-1, with a tentative D call TRBD1 (6 bases). Germline CDR1 MNHEY, CDR2 SMNVEV (reference sequence). V dropped 2 bases and J dropped 4 bases, with 8 bases sitting between them. The CDR3 loop spans 13 amino acids. The CDR3 region is CASSLRGSTEAFF. The CDR3, as DNA: TGTGCCAGCAGTTTAAGGGGGAGCACTGAAGCTTTCTTT.

This chain links TRBV18 with TRBJ1-5; 7 bases align to TRBD1. Germline loops: CDR1 KGHSH, CDR2 LQKENI. After removal of 0 bases from V and 7 bases from J, the junction contained 6 bases not matched to a gene. The CDR3 covers 15 residues. This CDR3 is CASSPPGQGDQPQHF. CDR3 sequence (DNA): TGTGCCAGCTCACCACCGGGGCAGGGGGACCAGCCCCAGCATTTT.

The V call is TRBV4-1, the J call TRBJ1-6; 9 nucleotides line up with TRBD1. In germline, CDR1 is MGHRA, CDR2 YSYEKL. The CDR3 contains 14 residues. V gave up 5 bases and J gave up 6 bases; unmatched junction bases: 2. The DNA of the CDR3 is TGCGCCAGCAGCGTGGGACAGGGTAATTCACCCCTCCACTTT. Protein: CASSVGQGNSPLHF.

V and J are TRBV11-2 and TRBJ2-2; TRBD2 matches 8 bases. Per the germline V gene, CDR1 is SGHAT and CDR2 is FQNNGV. This CDR3 is 16 amino acids long. Losses at the gene ends were 5 bases for V and 6 bases for J; bases not matched to a gene: 11. The CDR3 spells CASSDREYGGAGELFF. The CDR3 DNA reads TGTGCCAGCAGCGACCGGGAGTACGGGGGGGCCGGGGAGCTGTTTTTT.

The chain links TRBV27 to TRBJ2-2; no definite D call. The CDR3 loop spans 14 amino acids. Trimming took 2 bases from V and 0 from J, leaving 4 bases between them. Germline CDR1 reads MNHEY; CDR2 reads SMNVEV (reference sequence). The CDR3: CASSLAANTGELFF. The DNA of the CDR3 is TGTGCCAGCAGTTTAGCAGCGAACACCGGGGAGCTGTTTTTT.

The CDR3 reads CASSFGPGQGATNYGYTF. As DNA, the CDR3 is TGTGCCAGCAGCTTCGGACCGGGACAGGGGGCCACTAACTATGGCTACACCTTC. The chain uses TRBV7-9 and TRBJ1-2, with 12 bases lining up with TRBD1. The CDR3 sequence is 18 residues long. CDR1 is SEHNR, CDR2 FQNEAQ, per germline (reference sequence). The trim removed 3 bases at V and 0 bases at J, leaving 8 bases unmatched.

The genes are TRBV5-8 and TRBJ2-4; 9 positions agree with TRBD1. Trimming took 3 bases from V and 2 from J; bases not matched to a gene: 6. Germline lookup yields CDR1 SGHTS and CDR2 YDEGEE. The CDR3 spans 16 residues. CDR3 DNA: TGTGCCAGCAGCTCCTCGACAGGGGGGACCAAAAACATTCAGTACTTC. Translating it yields CASSSSTGGTKNIQYF.